The present T cell receptor beta chain was sequenced within a study of cytomegalovirus exposure and HLA in healthy donors. With 60 Vbeta and 13 Jbeta primers, the PCR was carried out. Only in-frame clones appear in the TCRdb table, and some are missing; sequencing was by immunoSEQ multiplex PCR. The sample holds 150,000 to 250,000 clones, 82% seen once. From germline, CDR1 is MGHDK and CDR2 SYGVNS. V was clipped by 6 bases and J by 9 bases; unmatched bases: 13. This CDR3 has 15 amino acids. The chain recombines TRBV25-1 with TRBJ2-1, with 8 bases identical to TRBD2. This TCR derives from a boy between 2 and 10 years old in good health and CMV-seronegative. The sequencing input was PBMCs. CDR3 bases: TGTGCCAGCAGCGAGCGAATAGCGGGGAGGAGTGAGCAGTTCTTC. Protein: CASSERIAGRSEQFF.